What follows are 3 T cell receptor beta chains derived from one specimen sequenced in a study of cytomegalovirus exposure and HLA in healthy donors. Use of 60 Vbeta and 13 Jbeta primers characterized the PCR. The repertoire was sequenced with immunoSEQ multiplex PCR; TCRdb's copy has only in-frame clones and lacks some. The top ten clones hold around 15% of a sample with 65,000 to 90,000 clones, 73% of them seen once. What was sequenced was PBMCs. The source is a middle-aged woman in good health and CMV-seropositive.

V and J are TRBV5-1 and TRBJ2-3; D is possibly TRBD2 (6 bases). Germline V CDR1 and CDR2: SGHRS, YFSETQ. This CDR3 is built from 14 residues. V gave up 7 bases and J gave up 4 bases, with 16 bases separating them. CDR3 DNA sequence: TGCGCCAGCGCCTCGGCCAGGGACTCAGATACGCAGTATTTT. Amino acids: CASASARDSDTQYF.

This clone was recorded only once. The chain combines TRBV14 with TRBJ2-5; 7 nucleotides align to TRBD1. The germline CDR1 and CDR2 sequences are SGHDN and FVKESK. J lost 1 base, V lost 2 bases, and 7 bases had no gene match. The CDR3 length is 16 residues. CDR3 residues: CASSQSGTDPQETQYF. The CDR3 coding sequence is TGTGCCAGCAGCCAATCTGGGACAGATCCCCAAGAGACCCAGTACTTC.

The V call is TRBV29-1, the J call TRBJ2-7; tentatively, D is TRBD2 (5 bases). The CDR3 totals 13 residues. V was cut by 2 bases and J by 5 bases, with 13 bases left in between. Germline V CDR1 and CDR2: SQVTM, ANQGSEA. The CDR3 spells CSVENGVGNEQYF. Written as DNA, the CDR3 is TGCAGCGTTGAAAACGGGGTTGGGAACGAGCAGTACTTC.